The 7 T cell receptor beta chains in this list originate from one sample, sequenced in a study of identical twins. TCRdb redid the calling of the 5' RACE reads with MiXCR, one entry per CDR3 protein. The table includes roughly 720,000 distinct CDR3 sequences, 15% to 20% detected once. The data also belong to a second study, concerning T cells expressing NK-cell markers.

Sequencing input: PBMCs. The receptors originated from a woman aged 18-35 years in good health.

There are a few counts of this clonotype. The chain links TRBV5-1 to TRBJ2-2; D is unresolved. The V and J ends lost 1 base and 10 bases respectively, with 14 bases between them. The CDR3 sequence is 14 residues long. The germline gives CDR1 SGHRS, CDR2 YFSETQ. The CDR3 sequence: CASSLSNSRPELFF. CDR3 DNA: TGCGCCAGCAGCTTGAGCAATTCCCGGCCGGAGCTGTTTTTT.

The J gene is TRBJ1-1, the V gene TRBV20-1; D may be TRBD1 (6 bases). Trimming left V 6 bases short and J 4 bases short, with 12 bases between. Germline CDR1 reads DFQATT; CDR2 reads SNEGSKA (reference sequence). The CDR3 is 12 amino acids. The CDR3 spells CSAWGGLTEAFF. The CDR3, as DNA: TGCAGTGCGTGGGGGGGGCTCACTGAAGCTTTCTTT.

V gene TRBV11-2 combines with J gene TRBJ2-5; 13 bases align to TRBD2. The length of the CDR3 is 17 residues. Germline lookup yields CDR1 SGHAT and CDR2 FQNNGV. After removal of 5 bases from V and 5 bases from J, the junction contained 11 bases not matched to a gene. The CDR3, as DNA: TGTGCCAGCAGCCCGTGGACTAGCGGGGGCCCGAAGGAGACCCAGTACTTC. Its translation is CASSPWTSGGPKETQYF.

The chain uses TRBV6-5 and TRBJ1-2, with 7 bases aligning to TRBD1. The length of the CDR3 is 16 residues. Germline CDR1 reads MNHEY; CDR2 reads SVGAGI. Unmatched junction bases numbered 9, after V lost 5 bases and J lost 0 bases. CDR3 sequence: CASSNPNDRANYGYTF. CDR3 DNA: TGTGCCAGCAGTAACCCGAATGACAGGGCTAACTATGGCTACACCTTC.

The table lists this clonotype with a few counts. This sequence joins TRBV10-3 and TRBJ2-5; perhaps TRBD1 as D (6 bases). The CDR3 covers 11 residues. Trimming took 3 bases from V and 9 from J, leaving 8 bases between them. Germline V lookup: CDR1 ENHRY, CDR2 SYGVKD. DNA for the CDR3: TGTGCCATCAGTGAATCAGGGGCCCAGTACTTC. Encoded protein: CAISESGAQYF.

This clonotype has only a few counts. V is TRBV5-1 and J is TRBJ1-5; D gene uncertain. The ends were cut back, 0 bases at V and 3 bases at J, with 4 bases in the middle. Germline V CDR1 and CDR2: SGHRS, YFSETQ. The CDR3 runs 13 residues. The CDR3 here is CASSLATNQPQHF. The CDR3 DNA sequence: TGCGCCAGCAGCTTGGCTACCAATCAGCCCCAGCATTTT.

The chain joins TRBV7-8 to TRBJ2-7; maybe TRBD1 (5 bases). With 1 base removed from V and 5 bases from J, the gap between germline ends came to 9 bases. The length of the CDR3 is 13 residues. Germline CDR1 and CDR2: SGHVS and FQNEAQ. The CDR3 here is CASSLVQDHEQYF. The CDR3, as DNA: TGTGCCAGCAGCTTAGTACAGGACCACGAGCAGTACTTC.